This T cell receptor beta chain was documented in a study of cytomegalovirus exposure and HLA in healthy donors. Study-level background: HLA-typed donors contributed approximately 86 million unique TCRs, which were held in an early data release. Study observations and caveats: Reportedly, cytomegalovirus status was diagnosed with high sensitivity and specificity. In a later analysis, across HLA loci, associated TCR counts were highest for DRB1, lowest for HLA-C. Several of the most significant clusters appeared linked to common viral pathogens, based on a later analysis.

In the case of this clone: Its matching antigen is unknown.

Vbeta (60) and Jbeta (13) primers were used in the PCR. Data came from immunoSEQ multiplex PCR; TCRdb stores just in-frame clones and leaves some out. The top ten hold about 32% of the sample, which has more than 100,000 clones, about 76% seen once. CDR1 is KGHSY, CDR2 FQNENV, per germline. The CDR3 sequence is 14 residues long. V lost 6 bases, J lost 4 bases, and 2 bases stayed unmatched. The TCR was taken from a man between 60 and 75 years old in good health and CMV-seropositive. Sequencing was done on a sample of PBMCs. V is TRBV16 and J is TRBJ1-4; 10 bases match TRBD1. CDR3 in DNA: TGTGCCAGCAGAAGGGACAGGGGTAATGAAAAACTGTTTTTT. This sequence encodes CASRRDRGNEKLFF. Using reference TRBV16 and TRBJ1-4 for the parts outside the CDR3, the full variable domain is GEEVAQTPKHLVRGEGQKAKLYCAPIKGHSYVFWYQQVLKNEFKFLISFQNENVFDETGMPKERFSAKCLPNSPCSLEIQATKLEDSAVYFCASRRDRGNEKLFFGSGTQLSVL.